One and the same sample provided the 32 T cell receptor beta chains below, sequenced in a study of cytomegalovirus exposure and HLA in healthy donors. Here immunoSEQ multiplex PCR was the method, and the copy in TCRdb shows in-frame clones only, minus some. This table holds 100,000 or so clones, roughly 87% found once. The material sequenced was PBMCs. The receptors stem from a young man in good health and CMV-seropositive.

V usage is TRBV4-1 and J usage is TRBJ1-2; no clear D. Trimming took 1 base from V and 2 from J, leaving 14 bases between them. The CDR3 covers 16 residues. Germline values: CDR1 MGHRA, CDR2 YSYEKL. DNA of the CDR3: TGCGCCAGCAGCCAAGGGGAGAGGGTCCCCAACTATGGCTACACCTTC. Its protein is CASSQGERVPNYGYTF.

This chain links TRBV2 with TRBJ2-3; 7 positions match TRBD2. CDR1 and CDR2 from the germline V gene are SNHLY and FYNNEI. Trimming removed 7 bases from V and 2 bases from J; junction bases left unmatched: 9. The CDR3 extends over 15 amino acids. DNA of the CDR3: TGTGCCAGCAAACTCGTCGCGGGGGACACAGATACGCAGTATTTT. Translated: CASKLVAGDTDTQYF.

This chain links TRBV15 with TRBJ2-3; D is uncertain. V lost 3 bases to trimming and J lost 6 bases, with 10 bases between them. The germline V gene encodes CDR1 LNHNV and CDR2 YYDKDF (reference sequence). The CDR3 has 13 residues. The CDR3 DNA follows: TGTGCCACCAGCAGGCCGACATCTGATACGCAGTATTTT. Translated: CATSRPTSDTQYF.

The rearrangement links TRBV5-6 to TRBJ2-1; 8 nucleotides agree with TRBD2. Germline V gene lookup returns CDR1 SGHDT and CDR2 YYEEEE. The CDR3 length is 15 residues. The V gene end was trimmed by 5 bases and the J gene end by 3 bases; junction bases not matched to a gene: 7. In nucleotides, the CDR3 is TGTGCCAGCAGTTTACAGCGGGGGAACTACAATGAGCAGTTCTTC. Its translation is CASSLQRGNYNEQFF.

V is TRBV11-1 and J is TRBJ1-1, with 7 bases identical to TRBD1. V trimming: 4 bases; J trimming: 5 bases; junction bases outside the gene matches: 10. The germline CDR1 and CDR2 sequences are SGHAT and FQDESV (reference sequence). CDR3 size: 15 residues. The CDR3 sequence: CASSWGRGSNTEAFF. CDR3 nucleotides: TGTGCCAGCAGCTGGGGCAGGGGGTCGAATACTGAAGCTTTCTTT.

V gene TRBV4-3 combines with J gene TRBJ2-1; no clear D gene. This CDR3 spans 14 amino acids. Trimming stripped 0 bases from V and 4 bases from J, with 7 bases between. Germline CDR1 reads LGHNA; CDR2 reads YSLEER. CDR3 in amino acids: CASSQDVQYNEQFF. The CDR3 DNA follows: TGCGCCAGCAGCCAAGATGTTCAGTACAATGAGCAGTTCTTC.

The V and J genes are TRBV25-1 and TRBJ2-3, with 10 nucleotides matching TRBD1. This CDR3 has 14 residues. Per the germline V gene, CDR1 is MGHDK and CDR2 is SYGVNS. V lost 7 bases, J lost 6 bases, and 7 bases stayed unmatched. CDR3 in amino acids: CASTGQGDSDTQYF. CDR3 sequence (DNA): TGTGCCAGCACTGGACAGGGGGATTCGGATACGCAGTATTTT.

V is TRBV7-2 and J is TRBJ2-7; D is ambiguous. Germline V gene data show CDR1 as SGHTA and CDR2 as FQGNSA. Trimming pared 4 bases from V and 2 bases from J, leaving 9 bases between. The CDR3 loop spans 13 amino acids. CDR3 protein: CASSSLSPYEQYF. CDR3 nucleotide sequence: TGTGCCAGCAGCTCCCTGAGCCCCTACGAGCAGTACTTC.

This clone has a single count. The chain employs TRBV5-5 and TRBJ2-7; 10 nucleotides match TRBD1. The CDR3 covers 14 residues. Trimming cost V 6 bases and J 0 bases; bases outside gene matches: 3. Per germline, CDR1 SGHKS and CDR2 YYEKEE (reference sequence). Here the CDR3 reads CASKRTGGSYEQYF. CDR3 DNA sequence: TGTGCCAGCAAACGGACAGGGGGCTCCTACGAGCAGTACTTC.

The rearrangement links TRBV15 to TRBJ1-5; D perhaps matches TRBD1 (5 bases). The CDR3 contains 18 residues. Trimming took off 0 bases at V and 3 bases at J, with 18 bases between the two ends. Looked up from germline, CDR1 is LNHNV and CDR2 is YYDKDF (reference sequence). CDR3 in amino acids: CATSRDLMFGADNQPQHF. For the CDR3, the DNA is TGTGCCACCAGCAGAGATCTGATGTTTGGGGCGGACAATCAGCCCCAGCATTTT.

The genes are TRBV7-9 and TRBJ2-7, with TRBD1 matching over 7 bases. Germline loops: CDR1 SEHNR, CDR2 FQNEAQ (reference sequence). The CDR3 contains 13 residues. The J segment lost 6 bases and the V segment lost 6 bases, leaving 8 bases of the junction unmatched. The CDR3 sequence: CASRPDRVVEQYF. DNA of the CDR3: TGTGCCAGCAGACCCGACAGGGTGGTCGAGCAGTACTTC.

The V gene is TRBV5-1, the J gene TRBJ1-3; tentatively, D is TRBD1 (6 bases). The germline V gene encodes CDR1 SGHRS and CDR2 YFSETQ. V was pared by 4 bases and J by 2 bases, with 10 bases between. The CDR3 extends over 14 amino acids. The CDR3 nucleotides read TGCGCCAGCAGCGAACAGGGTGCTGGAAACACCATATATTTT. This translates into CASSEQGAGNTIYF.

This chain connects TRBV5-1 to TRBJ2-1; TRBD1 matches at 7 bases. The V and J ends lost 0 bases and 6 bases, in that order; junction bases with no gene match: 6. The CDR3 is made up of 15 amino acids. In germline, CDR1 is SGHRS, CDR2 YFSETQ. CDR3 nucleotides: TGCGCCAGCAGCTTGGCGGGGACAGCAGGCAATGAGCAGTTCTTC. This codes for CASSLAGTAGNEQFF. Based on the CDR3 plus reference TRBV5-1 and TRBJ2-1, the full variable domain is KAGVTQTPRYLIKTRGQQVTLSCSPISGHRSVSWYQQTPGQGLQFLFEYFSETQRNKGNFPGRFSGRQFSNSRSEMNVSTLELGDSALYLCASSLAGTAGNEQFFGPGTRLTVL.

The V gene is TRBV13, the J gene TRBJ2-7; a possible D gene is TRBD2 (5 bases). The CDR3 is 15 residues long. Looked up from germline, CDR1 is PRHDT and CDR2 is FYEKMQ (reference sequence). Trimming took off 0 bases at V and 0 bases at J, with 9 bases between the two ends. The CDR3 DNA reads as TGTGCCAGCAGCTTAGGGTGGCGGGTCTCCTACGAGCAGTACTTC. Its translation is CASSLGWRVSYEQYF.

V usage is TRBV25-1 and J usage is TRBJ2-3, with 9 bases that match TRBD2. Trimming took 5 bases from V and 2 from J; bases not matched to a gene: 11. The CDR3 runs to 17 residues. Germline V gives CDR1 MGHDK, CDR2 SYGVNS. CDR3 region: CASSLRASGRITDTQYF. Here the CDR3 DNA reads TGTGCCAGCAGTCTCCGGGCCAGCGGGAGGATCACAGATACGCAGTATTTT.

The V call is TRBV15, the J call TRBJ2-3, with 10 positions matching TRBD2. Germline lookup yields CDR1 LNHNV and CDR2 YYDKDF (reference sequence). CDR3 length: 14 residues. V shed 10 bases, J shed 3 bases, and the junction held 7 bases outside the gene matches. The DNA for the CDR3 is TGTGCCAGCAAGCGGGGGGGCGAGACAGATACGCAGTATTTT. Translating gives CASKRGGETDTQYF.

This sequence joins TRBV6-5 and TRBJ2-1; 12 nucleotides agree with TRBD2. CDR3 length: 15 amino acids. The trim removed 3 bases at V and 9 bases at J, leaving 6 bases unmatched. Per germline, CDR1 MNHEY and CDR2 SVGAGI. CDR3 protein: CASSYQTSGGSEQFF. CDR3 nucleotides: TGTGCCAGCAGTTATCAGACTAGCGGGGGATCTGAGCAGTTCTTC.

The V and J genes are TRBV15 and TRBJ2-5; D remains ambiguous. The CDR3 runs to 12 residues. The V gene lost 0 bases and the J gene lost 7 bases, with 6 bases spanning the gap. In germline, CDR1 is LNHNV, CDR2 YYDKDF (reference sequence). The CDR3 bases are TGTGCCACCAGCAGAGATTCGGGGACCCAGTACTTC. Its protein is CATSRDSGTQYF. Looking up the rest from reference TRBV15 and TRBJ2-5 gives the full variable domain: DAMVIQNPRYQVTQFGKPVTLSCSQTLNHNVMYWYQQKSSQAPKLLFHYYDKDFNNEADTPDNFQSRRPNTSFCFLDIRSPGLGDTAMYLCATSRDSGTQYFGPGTRLLVL.

The chain has TRBV6-1 and TRBJ2-3, with D maybe TRBD2 (6 bases). CDR1 is MNHNS, CDR2 SASEGT, per germline. Trimming took off 8 bases at V and 3 bases at J, with 15 bases between the two ends. The CDR3 totals 14 residues. CDR3 in amino acids: CASEYGLRTDTQYF. DNA of the CDR3: TGTGCCAGCGAGTATGGACTAAGAACAGATACGCAGTATTTT.

This clone was seen only a few times. The rearrangement links TRBV2 to TRBJ2-5; D remains unclear. Germline V gene sequence: CDR1 SNHLY, CDR2 FYNNEI. Trimming shortened V by 3 bases and J by 1 base, and 15 bases separated the two germline ends. This CDR3 has 16 residues. CDR3 loop: CASSDYRSGPQETQYF. CDR3 nucleotides: TGTGCCAGCAGTGACTACAGAAGTGGGCCCCAAGAGACCCAGTACTTC. The entire variable domain, with the rest obtained from reference TRBV2 and TRBJ2-5, is as follows: EPEVTQTPSHQVTQMGQEVILRCVPISNHLYFYWYRQILGQKVEFLVSFYNNEISEKSEIFDDQFSVERPDGSNFTLKIRSTKLEDSAMYFCASSDYRSGPQETQYFGPGTRLLVL.

This rearrangement joins TRBV7-3 to TRBJ2-1; 10 bases line up with TRBD2. The CDR3 is 16 residues long. Looked up from germline, CDR1 is SGHTA and CDR2 is FQGTGA. Germline trimming cut 5 bases from V and 8 bases from J; bases unmatched to any gene: 12. The CDR3 sequence: CASSPAWASGSHEQFF. The CDR3 DNA reads TGTGCCAGCAGCCCCGCTTGGGCTAGCGGGAGTCATGAGCAGTTCTTC. The full variable domain, its missing parts supplied by reference TRBV7-3 and TRBJ2-1, is GAGVSQTPSNKVTEKGKYVELRCDPISGHTALYWYRQSLGQGPEFLIYFQGTGAADDSGLPNDRFFAVRPEGSVSTLKIQRTERGDSAVYLCASSPAWASGSHEQFFGPGTRLTVL.

This clone was counted a single time. The chain recombines TRBV2 with TRBJ2-2, with 11 nucleotides matching TRBD2. The germline V gene has CDR1 SNHLY and CDR2 FYNNEI. V was clipped by 6 bases and J by 2 bases; unmatched bases: 2. The CDR3 is 15 amino acids. The CDR3 bases are TGTGCCAGCAGCACTAGCGGGGGTAACACCGGGGAGCTGTTTTTT. Its protein product is CASSTSGGNTGELFF.

This clone was detected once. This chain links TRBV28 with TRBJ1-5, with TRBD1 identical over 10 bases. J was trimmed by 6 bases and V by 10 bases; bases with no gene match: 6. CDR1 and CDR2 (germline): MDHEN, SYDVKM. The CDR3 extends over 13 amino acids. The CDR3, as DNA: TGTGCCACCGGGACAGGGGATGCTCAGCCCCAGCATTTT. Translating it yields CATGTGDAQPQHF.

The genes are TRBV11-3 and TRBJ2-4; possible D gene TRBD2, 6 bases. V lost 2 bases and J lost 0, with 14 bases in between. CDR3 length equals 17 residues. Looked up from germline, CDR1 is SGHNT and CDR2 is YENEEA. Here the CDR3 reads CASSLRRAALAKNIQYF. CDR3 nucleotide sequence: TGTGCCAGCAGCTTAAGGAGGGCCGCCTTAGCCAAAAACATTCAGTACTTC.

The J gene is TRBJ2-3, the V gene TRBV7-3; the match to TRBD2 covers 7 bases. Germline V gene sequence: CDR1 SGHTA, CDR2 FQGTGA. There are 15 residues in the CDR3. With V trimmed by 2 bases and J by 3 bases, 5 bases remained unmatched. In DNA form, the CDR3 reads TGTGCCAGCAGCTTAGCGGGAGTGGAGACAGATACGCAGTATTTT. This translates into CASSLAGVETDTQYF.

This clone came up once. J is TRBJ2-3 and V is TRBV7-9; perhaps TRBD2 as D (5 bases). The length of the CDR3 is 16 residues. Per the germline V gene, CDR1 is SEHNR and CDR2 is FQNEAQ (reference sequence). V lost 1 base to trimming and J lost 0 bases, with 11 bases between them. CDR3: CASSLGSLASTDTQYF. The CDR3 DNA reads as TGTGCCAGCAGCTTAGGTTCCCTAGCTAGCACAGATACGCAGTATTTT. Looking up the rest from reference TRBV7-9 and TRBJ2-3 gives the full variable domain: DTGVSQNPRHKITKRGQNVTFRCDPISEHNRLYWYRQTLGQGPEFLTYFQNEAQLEKSRLLSDRFSAERPKGSFSTLEIQRTEQGDSAMYLCASSLGSLASTDTQYFGPGTRLTVL.

J is TRBJ2-2 and V is TRBV10-2, with D maybe TRBD2 (5 bases). Germline assignment: CDR1 WSHSY and CDR2 SAAADI. This CDR3 is 14 amino acids long. Trimming took 6 bases from V and 6 from J, leaving 14 bases between them. The CDR3 reads CASRPGTAAGELFF. CDR3 coding DNA: TGCGCCAGCAGACCAGGAACAGCGGCCGGGGAGCTGTTTTTT.

The chain links TRBV11-3 to TRBJ2-1, with a possible D match to TRBD1 (5 bases). The CDR3 runs to 15 residues. The V end lost 5 bases, the J end lost 2 bases, and 13 bases lay between the germline ends. Germline V gene lookup returns CDR1 SGHNT and CDR2 YENEEA. CDR3 region: CASSPAQGPYNEQFF. CDR3 sequence (DNA): TGTGCCAGCAGCCCAGCGCAGGGTCCCTACAATGAGCAGTTCTTC.

This chain uses TRBV28 with TRBJ2-2, with 12 nucleotides matching TRBD2. Trimming cost V 6 bases and J 3 bases; bases outside gene matches: 11. CDR1 MDHEN and CDR2 SYDVKM come from the germline V gene. The CDR3 has 18 residues. The CDR3 sequence: CASSRAGLAGWHTGELFF. CDR3 DNA: TGTGCCAGCAGCCGTGCCGGACTAGCGGGATGGCACACCGGGGAGCTGTTTTTT.

The gene calls are TRBV7-9 and TRBJ2-3, with a tentative D call TRBD2 (6 bases). Trimming left V 3 bases short and J 6 bases short, with 25 bases between. The V gene's germline CDR1 is SEHNR and CDR2 FQNEAQ (reference sequence). CDR3 size: 18 residues. The CDR3 DNA reads as TGTGCCAGCAGCTTGCGCAGGTCTACCGTGGGACTTACGGATACGCAGTATTTT. This translates into CASSLRRSTVGLTDTQYF.

A single count supports this clone. The chain recombines TRBV10-1 with TRBJ2-7; D may be TRBD1 (6 bases). CDR1 and CDR2 (germline): WNHNN, SYGVQD (reference sequence). Trimming took off 4 bases at V and 2 bases at J, with 12 bases between the two ends. The CDR3 runs to 14 residues. The CDR3 region has the DNA TGCGCCAGCAGTGGGCAGGGGACGCCCTACGAGCAGTACTTC. Translating gives CASSGQGTPYEQYF.

The chain carries TRBV11-3 and TRBJ2-3; the match to TRBD1 covers 8 bases. This CDR3 is built from 16 residues. V was clipped by 5 bases and J by 0 bases; unmatched bases: 7. Germline assignment: CDR1 SGHNT and CDR2 YENEEA. This CDR3 reads CASSPEGQASTDTQYF. Here the CDR3 DNA reads TGTGCCAGCAGCCCAGAGGGACAGGCGAGCACAGATACGCAGTATTTT.